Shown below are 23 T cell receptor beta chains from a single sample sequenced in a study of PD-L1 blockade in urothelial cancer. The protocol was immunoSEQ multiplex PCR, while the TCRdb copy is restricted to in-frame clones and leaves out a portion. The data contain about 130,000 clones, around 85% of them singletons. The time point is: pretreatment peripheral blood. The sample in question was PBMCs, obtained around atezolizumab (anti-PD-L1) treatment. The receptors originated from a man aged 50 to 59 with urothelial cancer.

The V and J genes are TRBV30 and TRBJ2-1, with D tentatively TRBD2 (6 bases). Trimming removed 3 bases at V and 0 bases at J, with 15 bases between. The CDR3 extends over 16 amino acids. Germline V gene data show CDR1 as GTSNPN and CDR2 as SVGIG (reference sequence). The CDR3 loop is CAWSDAGRSSYNEQFF. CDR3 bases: TGTGCCTGGAGCGATGCGGGACGTAGCTCCTACAATGAGCAGTTCTTC.

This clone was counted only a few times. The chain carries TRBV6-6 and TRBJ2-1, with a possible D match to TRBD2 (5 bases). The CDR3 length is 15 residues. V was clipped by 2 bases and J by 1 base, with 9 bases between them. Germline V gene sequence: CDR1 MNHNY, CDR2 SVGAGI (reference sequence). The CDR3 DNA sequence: TGTGCCAGCAGTTACGAATCGGGATCCTACAATGAGCAGTTCTTC. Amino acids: CASSYESGSYNEQFF.

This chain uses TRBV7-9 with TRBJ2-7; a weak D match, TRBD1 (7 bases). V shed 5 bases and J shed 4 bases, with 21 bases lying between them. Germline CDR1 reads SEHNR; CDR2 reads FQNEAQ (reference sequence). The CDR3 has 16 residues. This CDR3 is CASSPQGGLLFYEQYF. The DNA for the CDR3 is TGTGCCAGCAGCCCCCAGGGGGGCTTACTCTTTTACGAGCAGTACTTC.

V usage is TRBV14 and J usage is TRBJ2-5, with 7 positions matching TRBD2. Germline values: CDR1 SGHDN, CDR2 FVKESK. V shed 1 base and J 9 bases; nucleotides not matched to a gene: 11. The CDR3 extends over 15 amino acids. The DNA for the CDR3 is TGTGCCAGCAGCCAAGTTTCGGGAGGCATCGGGGCCCAGTACTTC. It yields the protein CASSQVSGGIGAQYF.

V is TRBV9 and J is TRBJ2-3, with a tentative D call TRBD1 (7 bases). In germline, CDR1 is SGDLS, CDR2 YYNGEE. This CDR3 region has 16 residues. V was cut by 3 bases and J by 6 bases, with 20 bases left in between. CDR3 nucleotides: TGTGCCAGCAGCGAGGCCCGCGGGACAGAAGGCGATACGCAGTATTTT. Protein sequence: CASSEARGTEGDTQYF.

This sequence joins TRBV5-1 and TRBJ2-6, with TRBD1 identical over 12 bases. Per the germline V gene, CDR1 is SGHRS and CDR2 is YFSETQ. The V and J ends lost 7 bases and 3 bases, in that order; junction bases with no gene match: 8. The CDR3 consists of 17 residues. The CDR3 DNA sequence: TGCGCCAGCGAGCGGGGACAGGGGGCAGATGGGGCCAACGTCCTGACTTTC. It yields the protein CASERGQGADGANVLTF.

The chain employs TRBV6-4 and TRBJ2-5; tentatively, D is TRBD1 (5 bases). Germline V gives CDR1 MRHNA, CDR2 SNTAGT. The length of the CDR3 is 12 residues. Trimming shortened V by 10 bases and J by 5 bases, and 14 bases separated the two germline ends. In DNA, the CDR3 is TGTGCCACCGGACAATTCGGGGAGACCCAGTACTTC. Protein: CATGQFGETQYF.

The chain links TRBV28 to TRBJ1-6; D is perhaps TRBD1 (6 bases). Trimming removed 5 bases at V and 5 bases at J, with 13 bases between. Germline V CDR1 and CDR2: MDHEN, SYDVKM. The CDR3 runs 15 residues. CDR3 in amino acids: CASSARTANNSPLHF. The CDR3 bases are TGTGCCAGCAGTGCCCGGACAGCAAATAATTCACCCCTCCACTTT.

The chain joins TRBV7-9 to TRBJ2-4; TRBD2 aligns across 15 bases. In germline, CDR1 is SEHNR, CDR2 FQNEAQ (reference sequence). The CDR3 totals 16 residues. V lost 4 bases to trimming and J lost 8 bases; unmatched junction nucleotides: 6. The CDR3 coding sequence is TGTGCCAGCAGCTCCGGACTAGCGGGAGGGGGGGACATTCAGTACTTC. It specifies CASSSGLAGGGDIQYF.

CDR3 residues: CASSLRQSIHEQYF. CDR3 nucleotides: TGTGCCAGCAGTTTAAGACAGAGCATCCACGAGCAGTACTTC. The chain uses TRBV28 and TRBJ2-7; D may be TRBD1 (5 bases). Germline V gene sequence: CDR1 MDHEN, CDR2 SYDVKM. V lost 2 bases, J lost 5 bases, and 13 bases lay in between. This CDR3 is 14 amino acids long.

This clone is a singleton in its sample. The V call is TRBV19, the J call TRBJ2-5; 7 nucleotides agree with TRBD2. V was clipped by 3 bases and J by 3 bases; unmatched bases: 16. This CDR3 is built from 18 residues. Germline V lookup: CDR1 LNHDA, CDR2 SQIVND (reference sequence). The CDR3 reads CASSMSQKVRTSKETQYF. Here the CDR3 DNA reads TGTGCCAGTAGTATGTCACAAAAGGTCAGGACTAGTAAAGAGACCCAGTACTTC.

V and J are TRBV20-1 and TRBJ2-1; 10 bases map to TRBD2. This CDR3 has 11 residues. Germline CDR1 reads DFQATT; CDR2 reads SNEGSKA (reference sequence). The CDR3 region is CTQREGVKQFF. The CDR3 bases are TGCACACAGCGGGAGGGGGTTAAGCAGTTCTTC.

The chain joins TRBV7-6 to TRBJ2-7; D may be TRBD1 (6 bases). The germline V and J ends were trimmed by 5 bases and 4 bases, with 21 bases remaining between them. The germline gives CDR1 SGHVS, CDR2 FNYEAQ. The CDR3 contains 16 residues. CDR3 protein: CASSQITGQGLYEQYF. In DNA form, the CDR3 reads TGTGCCAGCAGCCAAATAACAGGTCAGGGGTTGTACGAGCAGTACTTC.

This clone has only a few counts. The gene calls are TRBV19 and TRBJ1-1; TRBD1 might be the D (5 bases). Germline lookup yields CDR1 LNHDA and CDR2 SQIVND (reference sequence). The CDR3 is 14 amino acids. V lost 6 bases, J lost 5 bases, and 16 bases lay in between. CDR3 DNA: TGTGCCAGTAGCACGGGACGGGGAGGGACTGAAGCTTTCTTT. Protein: CASSTGRGGTEAFF.

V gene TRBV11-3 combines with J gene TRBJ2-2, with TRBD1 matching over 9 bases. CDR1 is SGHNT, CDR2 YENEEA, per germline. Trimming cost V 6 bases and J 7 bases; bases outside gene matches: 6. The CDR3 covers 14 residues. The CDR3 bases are TGTGCCAGCAGTTCGACAGGGGGTAACGGGGAGCTGTTTTTT. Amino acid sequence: CASSSTGGNGELFF.

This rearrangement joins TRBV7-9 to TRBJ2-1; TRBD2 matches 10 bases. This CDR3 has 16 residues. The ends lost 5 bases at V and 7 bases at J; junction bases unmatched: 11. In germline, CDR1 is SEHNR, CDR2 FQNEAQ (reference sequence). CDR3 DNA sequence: TGTGCCAGCAGCCTAGTCGGGCTAGCGGGAGTTAATGAGCAGTTCTTC. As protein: CASSLVGLAGVNEQFF.

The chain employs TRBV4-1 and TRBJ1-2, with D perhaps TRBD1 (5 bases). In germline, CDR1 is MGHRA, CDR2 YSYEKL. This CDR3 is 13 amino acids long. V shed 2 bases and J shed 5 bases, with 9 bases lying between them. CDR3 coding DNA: TGCGCCAGCAGCCAACGCAGGGATTATGGCTACACCTTC. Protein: CASSQRRDYGYTF.

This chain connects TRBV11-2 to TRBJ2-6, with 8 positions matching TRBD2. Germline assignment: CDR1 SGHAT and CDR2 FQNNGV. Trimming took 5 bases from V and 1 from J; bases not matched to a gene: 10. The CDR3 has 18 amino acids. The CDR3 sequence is CASSVTSGVFSGANVLTF. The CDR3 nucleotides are TGTGCCAGCAGCGTAACTAGCGGCGTTTTTTCTGGGGCCAACGTCCTGACTTTC. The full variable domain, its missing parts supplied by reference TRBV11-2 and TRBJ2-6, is EAGVAQSPRYKIIEKRQSVAFWCNPISGHATLYWYQQILGQGPKLLIQFQNNGVVDDSQLPKDRFSAERLKGVDSTLKIQPAKLEDSAVYLCASSVTSGVFSGANVLTFGAGSRLTVL.

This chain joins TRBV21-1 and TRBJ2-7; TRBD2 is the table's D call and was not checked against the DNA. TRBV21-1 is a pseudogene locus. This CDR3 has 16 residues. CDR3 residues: CASSKALSPVPYEQYF. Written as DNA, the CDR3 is TGTGCCAGCAGCAAAGCATTGAGTCCGGTCCCCTACGAGCAGTACTTC.

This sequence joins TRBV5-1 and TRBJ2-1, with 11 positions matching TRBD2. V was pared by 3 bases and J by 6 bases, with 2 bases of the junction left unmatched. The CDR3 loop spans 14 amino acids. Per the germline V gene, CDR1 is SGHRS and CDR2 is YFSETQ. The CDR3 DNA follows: TGCGCCAGCAGCTCTACTAGCGGGAGCAATGAGCAGTTCTTC. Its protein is CASSSTSGSNEQFF.

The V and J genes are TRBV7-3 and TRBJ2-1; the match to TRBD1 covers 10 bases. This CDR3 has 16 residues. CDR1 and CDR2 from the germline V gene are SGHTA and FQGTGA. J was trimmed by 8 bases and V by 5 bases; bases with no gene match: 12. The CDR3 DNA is TGTGCCAGCAGCCTGCTGGGACAGGGGATCGGCGATGAGCAGTTCTTC. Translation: CASSLLGQGIGDEQFF. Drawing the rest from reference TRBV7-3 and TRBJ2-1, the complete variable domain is GAGVSQTPSNKVTEKGKYVELRCDPISGHTALYWYRQSLGQGPEFLIYFQGTGAADDSGLPNDRFFAVRPEGSVSTLKIQRTERGDSAVYLCASSLLGQGIGDEQFFGPGTRLTVL.

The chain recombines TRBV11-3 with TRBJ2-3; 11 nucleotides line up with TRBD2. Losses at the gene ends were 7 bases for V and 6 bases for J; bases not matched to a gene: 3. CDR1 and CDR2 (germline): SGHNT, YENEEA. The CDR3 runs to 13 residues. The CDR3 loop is CASKLAGEDTQYF. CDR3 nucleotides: TGTGCCAGCAAACTAGCGGGAGAGGATACGCAGTATTTT.

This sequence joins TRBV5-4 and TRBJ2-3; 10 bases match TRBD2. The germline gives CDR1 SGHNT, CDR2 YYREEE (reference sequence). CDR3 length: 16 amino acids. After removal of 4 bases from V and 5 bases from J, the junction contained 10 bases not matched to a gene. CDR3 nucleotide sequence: TGTGCCAGCAGCGGGCCGAGTAGCGGGAGGAGAGATACGCAGTATTTT. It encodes CASSGPSSGRRDTQYF. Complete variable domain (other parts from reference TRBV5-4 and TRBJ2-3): ETGVTQSPTHLIKTRGQQVTLRCSSQSGHNTVSWYQQALGQGPQFIFQYYREEENGRGNFPPRFSGLQFPNYSSELNVNALELDDSALYLCASSGPSSGRRDTQYFGPGTRLTVL.